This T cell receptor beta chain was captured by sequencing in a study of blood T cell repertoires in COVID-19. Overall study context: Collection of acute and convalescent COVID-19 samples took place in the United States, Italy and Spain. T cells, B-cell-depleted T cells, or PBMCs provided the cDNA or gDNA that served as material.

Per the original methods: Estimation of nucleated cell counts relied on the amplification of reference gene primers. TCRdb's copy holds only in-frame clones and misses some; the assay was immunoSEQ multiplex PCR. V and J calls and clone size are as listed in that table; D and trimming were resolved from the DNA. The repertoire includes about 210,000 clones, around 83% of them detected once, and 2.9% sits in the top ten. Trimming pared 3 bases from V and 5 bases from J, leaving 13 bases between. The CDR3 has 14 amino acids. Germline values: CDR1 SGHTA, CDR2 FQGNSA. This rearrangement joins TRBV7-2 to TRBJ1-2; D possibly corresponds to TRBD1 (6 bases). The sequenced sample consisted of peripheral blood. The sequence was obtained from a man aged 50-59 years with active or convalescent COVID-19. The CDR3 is CASSFGWTAYGYTF. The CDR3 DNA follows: TGTGCCAGCAGCTTTGGATGGACAGCTTATGGCTACACCTTC.